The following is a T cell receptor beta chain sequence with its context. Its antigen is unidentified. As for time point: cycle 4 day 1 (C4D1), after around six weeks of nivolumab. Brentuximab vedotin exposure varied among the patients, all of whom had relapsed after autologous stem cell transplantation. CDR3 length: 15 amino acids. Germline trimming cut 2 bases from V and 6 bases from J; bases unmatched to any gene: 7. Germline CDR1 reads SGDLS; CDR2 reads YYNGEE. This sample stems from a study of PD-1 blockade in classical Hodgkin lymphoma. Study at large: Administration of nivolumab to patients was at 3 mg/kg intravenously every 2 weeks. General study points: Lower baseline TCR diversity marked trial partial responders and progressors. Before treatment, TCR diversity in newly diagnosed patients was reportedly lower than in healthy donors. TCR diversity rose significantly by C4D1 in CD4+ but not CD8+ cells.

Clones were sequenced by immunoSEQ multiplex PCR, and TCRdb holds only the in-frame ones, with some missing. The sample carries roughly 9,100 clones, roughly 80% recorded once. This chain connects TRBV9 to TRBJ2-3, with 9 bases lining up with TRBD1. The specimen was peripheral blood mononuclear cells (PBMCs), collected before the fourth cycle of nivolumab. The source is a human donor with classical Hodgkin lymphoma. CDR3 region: CASSVPGQGMDTQYF. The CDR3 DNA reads TGTGCCAGCAGCGTTCCGGGACAGGGTATGGATACGCAGTATTTT. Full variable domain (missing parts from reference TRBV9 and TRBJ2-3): DSGVTQTPKHLITATGQRVTLRCSPRSGDLSVYWYQQSLDQGLQFLIQYYNGEERAKGNILERFSAQQFPDLHSELNLSSLELGDSALYFCASSVPGQGMDTQYFGPGTRLTVL.